The 3 T cell receptor beta chains given below trace back to one sample, sequenced in a study of blood T cell repertoires in COVID-19. Sequenced by immunoSEQ multiplex PCR; TCRdb stores in-frame clones only, minus some. The repertoire holds roughly 100,000 clones, roughly 92% seen once, with over 5.5% in the top ten. The specimen was peripheral blood. The receptors originated from a man in his fifties with active COVID-19.

CDR3 in amino acids: CASSRRDSPNEKLFF. For the CDR3, the DNA is TGTGCCAGCAGTCGTAGGGACAGCCCTAATGAAAAACTGTTTTTT. The genes are TRBV28 and TRBJ1-4; 7 nucleotides match TRBD1. Unmatched junction bases numbered 6, after V lost 5 bases and J lost 3 bases. Germline CDR1 MDHEN, CDR2 SYDVKM. There are 15 residues in the CDR3.

This chain joins TRBV27 and TRBJ2-1, with 10 bases aligning to TRBD2. Germline CDR1 is MNHEY and CDR2 is SMNVEV (reference sequence). CDR3 length: 16 residues. With V trimmed by 7 bases and J by 8 bases, 14 bases remained unmatched. The CDR3 here is CASIPRPGTSDYEQFF. Here the CDR3 DNA reads TGTGCCAGCATCCCTAGACCAGGGACTAGCGACTATGAGCAGTTCTTC.

This clone has only one observation. The chain uses TRBV5-4 and TRBJ2-3, with D possibly matching TRBD2 (5 bases). CDR1 and CDR2 from the germline V gene are SGHNT and YYREEE (reference sequence). V lost 4 bases, J lost 3 bases, and 18 bases lay in between. The CDR3 totals 16 residues. Written as DNA, the CDR3 is TGTGCCAGCAGCCCGGCCGCGGGTGGATCTACAGATACGCAGTATTTT. Translating it yields CASSPAAGGSTDTQYF.